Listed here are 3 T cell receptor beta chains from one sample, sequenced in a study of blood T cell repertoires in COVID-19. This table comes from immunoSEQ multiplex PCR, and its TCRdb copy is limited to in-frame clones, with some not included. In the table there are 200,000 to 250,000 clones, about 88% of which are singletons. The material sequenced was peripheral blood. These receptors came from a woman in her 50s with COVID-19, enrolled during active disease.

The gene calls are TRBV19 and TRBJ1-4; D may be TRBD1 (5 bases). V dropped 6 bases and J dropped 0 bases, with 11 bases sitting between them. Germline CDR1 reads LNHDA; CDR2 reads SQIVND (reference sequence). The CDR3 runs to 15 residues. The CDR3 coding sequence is TGTGCCAGTAGGACAGTTTTTGCAACTAATGAAAAACTGTTTTTT. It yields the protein CASRTVFATNEKLFF.

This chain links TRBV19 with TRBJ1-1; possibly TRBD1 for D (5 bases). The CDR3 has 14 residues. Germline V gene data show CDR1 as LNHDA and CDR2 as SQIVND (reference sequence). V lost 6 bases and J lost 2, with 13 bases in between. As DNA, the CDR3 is TGTGCCAGTAGAGGTCAGGGACTAAACACTGAAGCTTTCTTT. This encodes CASRGQGLNTEAFF.

The CDR3 spells CASSLGSGATDTQYF. The CDR3 DNA is TGTGCCAGCAGCTTAGGTAGCGGGGCAACAGATACGCAGTATTTT. The genes are TRBV11-2 and TRBJ2-3; TRBD2 agrees at 8 bases. This CDR3 has 15 residues. The germline V gene has CDR1 SGHAT and CDR2 FQNNGV. Trimming cost V 1 base and J 3 bases; bases outside gene matches: 3.